This T cell receptor beta chain was sequenced in a study of T and B cells in COVID-19 patients. Study at large: Of 20 active-infection patients, 12 were critically ill with mechanical ventilation or extracorporeal membrane oxygenation.

Each TRB amplification used roughly 230-550 ng of genomic DNA from blood. After removal of 3 bases from V and 6 bases from J, the junction contained 7 bases not matched to a gene. Germline CDR1 reads SGHNT; CDR2 reads YYREEE (reference sequence). This CDR3 has 14 residues. In regard to this clonotype: Its antigen is unidentified.

Study findings and constraints: Active COVID-19 showed highly clonal TRB repertoires; recovery showed diversity and richness above healthy donors.

Multiplex PCR with BIOMED2 TRB-A/B primer pools amplified TRB rearrangements. TCRdb fed the multiplex PCR reads into MiXCR, producing one record per CDR3 protein. The repertoire holds about 5,000 distinct CDR3 sequences, with about 22% as singletons. This TCR was recovered from a human donor with active COVID-19. Material: blood. V and J are TRBV5-4 and TRBJ2-3; 7 bases map to TRBD2. The DNA for the CDR3 is TGTGCCAGCAGCTCGGGACTAAACCCTGATACGCAGTATTTT. Amino acid sequence: CASSSGLNPDTQYF.